Below, 13 T cell receptor beta chains from the same sample are listed, as sequenced in a study of blood T cells in healthy people across ages. It was with a sample-barcoded 5' primer and a J-beta primer mix that a second PCR of roughly 7 to 11 cycles was run. TCRdb reanalysed the 5' RACE reads using MiXCR and keeps one entry per CDR3 protein. The sample consists of about 760,000 distinct CDR3 sequences, roughly 25% of them appearing once. These sequences were also reported in another study, on T cells of mothers and their children.

The specimen was blood. Receptors originate from a boy between 10 and 17 years old in good health.

The J gene is TRBJ2-5, the V gene TRBV11-2, with D perhaps matching TRBD2 (6 bases). The V end lost 4 bases, the J end lost 2 bases, and 17 bases lay between the germline ends. There are 16 residues in the CDR3. Germline CDR1 and CDR2: SGHAT and FQNNGV. The CDR3 sequence: CASSSIRGSRQETQYF. The CDR3 nucleotides read TGTGCCAGCAGCTCCATACGGGGGTCTAGGCAAGAGACCCAGTACTTC.

CDR3 residues: CASGYHLLANYGYTF. As DNA, the CDR3 is TGTGCTAGTGGCTACCACCTTTTAGCTAACTATGGCTACACCTTC. V and J are TRBV12-5 and TRBJ1-2; D is undetermined. Deletions cut 6 bases from V and 0 bases from J, with 14 bases between. This CDR3 comprises 15 residues. CDR1 and CDR2 from the germline V gene are LGHNT and FRNRAP.

This clonotype showed up just a few times. The rearrangement joins TRBV14 to TRBJ2-7, with D possibly matching TRBD2 (6 bases). Germline CDR1 is SGHDN and CDR2 is FVKESK. Trimming stripped 2 bases from V and 3 bases from J, with 11 bases between. CDR3 size: 14 residues. CDR3 in amino acids: CASSQQGLGYEQYF. The CDR3 DNA reads TGTGCCAGCAGCCAACAGGGACTGGGCTACGAGCAGTACTTC.

A few counts support this clonotype. The rearrangement links TRBV7-3 to TRBJ2-2, with D possibly matching TRBD2 (5 bases). The CDR3 is 15 residues long. Trimming cost V 2 bases and J 4 bases, with 11 bases left between them. Germline loops: CDR1 SGHTA, CDR2 FQGTGA. The CDR3 sequence is CASSLLGSSTGELFF. CDR3 bases: TGTGCCAGCAGCTTATTGGGGAGTAGCACCGGGGAGCTGTTTTTT.

This chain connects TRBV10-3 to TRBJ1-2; possible D gene TRBD1, 6 bases. The ends were cut back, 5 bases at V and 5 bases at J, with 12 bases in the middle. The CDR3 is made up of 13 amino acids. The germline V gene has CDR1 ENHRY and CDR2 SYGVKD. CDR3 nucleotides: TGTGCCATCAGTCAGGACAGTGATTATGGCTACACCTTC. Its protein is CAISQDSDYGYTF.

Only a few counts were recorded for this clonotype. This sequence joins TRBV12-3 or TRBV12-4 and TRBJ2-7; D unclear. V dropped 5 bases and J dropped 7 bases, with 18 bases sitting between them. This CDR3 is built from 14 residues. CDR3 in DNA: TGTGCCAGCAGTCAACTATCTCGGAACTCTGAGCAGTACTTC. Protein: CASSQLSRNSEQYF.

This chain connects TRBV6-5 to TRBJ2-3, with D perhaps TRBD2 (5 bases). This CDR3 comprises 12 residues. Germline values: CDR1 MNHEY, CDR2 SVGAGI. V shed 6 bases and J shed 9 bases, with 13 bases lying between them. CDR3 sequence reads: CASSSQGGTQYF. The CDR3 DNA sequence: TGTGCCAGCAGCTCACAAGGAGGCACGCAGTATTTT.

The chain has TRBV29-1 and TRBJ1-1; 7 positions agree with TRBD1. The V segment lost 6 bases and the J segment 8 bases; nucleotides outside the gene matches: 6. From germline, CDR1 is SQVTM and CDR2 ANQGSEA. The CDR3 sequence is 11 residues long. The CDR3 sequence: CSVDIQGEAFF. DNA of the CDR3: TGCAGCGTGGATATACAGGGGGAAGCTTTCTTT.

The gene calls are TRBV7-9 and TRBJ2-1, with 12 bases that match TRBD2. From germline, CDR1 is SEHNR and CDR2 FQNEAQ (reference sequence). V trimming: 8 bases; J trimming: 1 base; junction bases outside the gene matches: 6. The CDR3 extends over 16 amino acids. CDR3: CASCRTSGVSYNEQFF. The CDR3 region has the DNA TGTGCCAGCTGCCGGACTAGCGGGGTGTCCTACAATGAGCAGTTCTTC.

J is TRBJ2-5 and V is TRBV12-3 or TRBV12-4, with 8 bases fitting TRBD1. The DNA end is more similar to TRBJ2-7, so the J call may be wrong. The CDR3 is 13 residues long. The CDR3 spells CASSFGTGDEQYF. CDR3 DNA sequence: TGTGCCAGCAGTTTCGGGACAGGCGACGAGCAGTACTTC.

A single count supports this clonotype. The chain joins TRBV7-9 to TRBJ2-5, with D perhaps given as TRBD1 or TRBD2 (5 bases each). Germline CDR1 is SEHNR and CDR2 is FQNEAQ (reference sequence). This CDR3 has 13 amino acids. With 5 bases removed from V and 3 bases from J, the gap between germline ends came to 10 bases. CDR3 sequence (DNA): TGTGCCAGCAGCACTCAGGGAGAAGAGACCCAGTACTTC. Protein: CASSTQGEETQYF.

This sequence joins TRBV19 and TRBJ1-2; D not resolved. The CDR3 has 13 residues. Per the germline V gene, CDR1 is LNHDA and CDR2 is SQIVND (reference sequence). The V end lost 8 bases, the J end lost 2 bases, and 12 bases lay between the germline ends. The CDR3 is CASSLDINYGYTF. For the CDR3, the DNA is TGTGCCAGTTCCTTAGACATAAACTATGGCTACACCTTC.

There are a few counts of this clonotype. V is TRBV7-8 and J is TRBJ2-5, with 11 bases that match TRBD2. The CDR3 spans 17 residues. Germline lookup yields CDR1 SGHVS and CDR2 FQNEAQ. Germline trimming cut 1 base from V and 4 bases from J; bases unmatched to any gene: 8. CDR3 region: CASSLGNSGGAGETQYF. In DNA form, the CDR3 reads TGTGCCAGCAGCTTAGGGAATAGCGGGGGGGCGGGAGAGACCCAGTACTTC.